The 5 T cell receptor beta chains presented below share a single source sample, sequenced in a study of blood T cell repertoires in COVID-19. Data came from immunoSEQ multiplex PCR; TCRdb stores just in-frame clones and leaves some out. This sample has under 150,000 clones, with more than 70% found just once. The sample was peripheral blood. These receptors were obtained from a woman in her fifties or sixties with acute or convalescent COVID-19.

The chain employs TRBV6-5 and TRBJ1-2, with D unresolved. Trimming took off 6 bases at V and 9 bases at J, with 14 bases between the two ends. CDR3 length: 12 amino acids. The germline V gene has CDR1 MNHEY and CDR2 SVGAGI. The CDR3 spells CASRSQVDRYTF. DNA for the CDR3: TGTGCCAGCAGGTCGCAGGTGGATCGCTACACCTTC.

The rearrangement uses TRBV3-1 (or the pseudogene TRBV3-2) and TRBJ2-1; weak D call: TRBD2 (6 bases). Germline CDR1 reads LGHDT; CDR2 reads YNNKEL (reference sequence). The length of the CDR3 is 18 residues. Trimming left V 3 bases short and J 2 bases short, with 20 bases between. The CDR3 spells CASSHPTSAGTPYNEQFF. The CDR3 DNA reads as TGTGCCAGCAGCCACCCTACCTCGGCGGGGACCCCCTACAATGAGCAGTTCTTC.

This clone was recorded only once. The DNA for the CDR3 is TGTGCCAGCAGCTTAGGGTCCGGGGAAGGAATCTATGGCTACACCTTC. Its translation: CASSLGSGEGIYGYTF. The chain combines TRBV7-9 with TRBJ1-2; D remains ambiguous. CDR1 is SEHNR and CDR2 is FQNEAQ in the germline V gene (reference sequence). V lost 1 base, J lost 4 bases, and 16 bases lay in between. This CDR3 contains 16 residues.

V gene TRBV28 combines with J gene TRBJ1-5; D perhaps matches TRBD1 (6 bases). The CDR3 covers 14 residues. V was shortened by 8 bases and J by 1 base, with 12 bases between the two germline ends. The V gene's germline CDR1 is MDHEN and CDR2 SYDVKM. The CDR3 DNA sequence: TGTGCCAGCCGCCGGGGGGGCAGCAATCAGCCCCAGCATTTT. This codes for CASRRGGSNQPQHF.

This clone was seen many times. The rearrangement links TRBV12-3 or TRBV12-4 to TRBJ1-3; the D is unclear. Trimming removed 3 bases from V and 4 bases from J, with 4 bases in between. The CDR3 length is 12 residues. In DNA form, the CDR3 reads TGTGCCAGCAGTTTCGTCGGAAACACCATATATTTT. Translation gives CASSFVGNTIYF.